The T cell receptor beta chain described here comes from a study of cytomegalovirus exposure and HLA in healthy donors. Study-level points and caveats: The availability of immune exposure information extended only to CMV serostatus. Looking again later, the authors saw that most CMV-associated TCR beta chains seemed HLA-restricted.

On this clone itself: Its antigen remains unidentified.

CDR3 length: 14 residues. Germline CDR1 SNHLY, CDR2 FYNNEI. V was clipped by 1 base and J by 3 bases; unmatched bases: 3. 60 Vbeta and 13 Jbeta primers were used in PCR. Generated by immunoSEQ multiplex PCR, the TCRdb table keeps only in-frame clones and is missing some. In the table there are about 120,000 clones, 77% of which are singletons. This sequence was found in a man aged 18-30 years in good health and CMV-seropositive. The V and J genes are TRBV2 and TRBJ2-7, with TRBD2 matching over 7 bases. Sample: PBMCs. CDR3 sequence reads: CASSEGGGNYEQYF. CDR3 nucleotides: TGTGCCAGCAGTGAAGGGGGAGGGAACTACGAGCAGTACTTC.